This record looks at one T cell receptor (beta chain) sequence and its context. This entry is derived from a study of blood T cell repertoires in COVID-19. For the study at large: The United States, Italy and Spain were the sources of the acute and convalescent COVID-19 samples.

Participants reported their clinical history, and cohort assignment relied on those reports. Sequencing used immunoSEQ multiplex PCR; TCRdb keeps in-frame clones, though not all of them. Among 310,000 or so clones listed, over 75% were seen once. V lost 8 bases and J lost 8; bases outside the gene matches: 17. CDR1 is GTSNPN and CDR2 is SVGIG in the germline V gene (reference sequence). The CDR3 runs to 14 residues. Material for sequencing was PBMCs or T cells enriched from blood (not recorded which). The receptor was derived from a woman aged 18-29 years who had recovered from COVID-19. The J gene is TRBJ1-2, the V gene TRBV30; 7 nucleotides line up with TRBD1. CDR3 nucleotide sequence: TGTGCCCGGATGGGATTGACAGGGCCGGAGGGCTACACCTTC. Translation: CARMGLTGPEGYTF.